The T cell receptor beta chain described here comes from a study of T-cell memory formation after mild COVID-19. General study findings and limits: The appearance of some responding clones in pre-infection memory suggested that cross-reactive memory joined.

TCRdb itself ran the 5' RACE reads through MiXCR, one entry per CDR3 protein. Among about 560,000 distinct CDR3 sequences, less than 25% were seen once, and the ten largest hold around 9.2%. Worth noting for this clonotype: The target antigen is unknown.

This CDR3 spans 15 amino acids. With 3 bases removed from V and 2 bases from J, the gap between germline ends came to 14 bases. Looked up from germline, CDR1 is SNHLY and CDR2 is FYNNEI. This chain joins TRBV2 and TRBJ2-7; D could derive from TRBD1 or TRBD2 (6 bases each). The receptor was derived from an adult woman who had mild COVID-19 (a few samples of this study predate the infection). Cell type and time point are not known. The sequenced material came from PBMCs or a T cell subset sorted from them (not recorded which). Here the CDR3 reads CASSEEGHRAYEQYF. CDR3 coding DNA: TGTGCCAGCAGTGAGGAGGGACACCGAGCCTACGAGCAGTACTTC.